Presented here are 26 T cell receptor beta chains from one specimen sequenced in a study of blood T cell repertoires in COVID-19. Clones were read by immunoSEQ multiplex PCR, and TCRdb kept only the in-frame ones, dropping some. The data hold about 130,000 clones, with approximately 86% observed a single time. The sequenced sample consisted of PBMCs or T cells enriched from blood (not recorded which). The source is a woman between 50 and 59 years old who had recovered from COVID-19.

This clone was seen only a few times. The chain joins TRBV19 to TRBJ1-1; D gene uncertain. CDR1 LNHDA and CDR2 SQIVND come from the germline V gene (reference sequence). CDR3 length: 14 residues. The V and J ends lost 5 bases and 0 bases respectively, with 10 bases between them. The CDR3 region is CASSDWQVNTEAFF. DNA of the CDR3: TGTGCCAGTAGTGATTGGCAGGTGAACACTGAAGCTTTCTTT.

The rearrangement links TRBV18 to TRBJ1-1; unclear D gene. The CDR3 has 16 residues. V was trimmed by 0 bases and J by 5 bases, leaving 16 bases between them. Germline CDR1 KGHSH, CDR2 LQKENI. The CDR3 region is CASSPPQDTDWTEAFF. The CDR3 DNA reads TGTGCCAGCTCACCACCCCAGGATACGGATTGGACTGAAGCTTTCTTT.

The gene calls are TRBV3-1 (or the pseudogene TRBV3-2) and TRBJ1-6; the D gene is possibly TRBD1 (5 bases). Between the trimmed V and J ends, which lost 2 bases and 10 bases, there was a span of 15 bases. Germline loops: CDR1 LGHDT, CDR2 YNNKEL (reference sequence). CDR3 length: 15 residues. The CDR3 region is CASSQSASRGSPLHF. For the CDR3, the DNA is TGTGCCAGCAGCCAATCGGCCAGTAGGGGCTCACCCCTCCACTTT.

The chain couples TRBV21-1 to TRBJ1-5. TRBV21-1 is a recognized pseudogene. This CDR3 has 13 amino acids. The CDR3 region is CASSKGGNQPQHF. CDR3 DNA: TGTGCCAGCAGCAAAGGCGGGAATCAGCCCCAGCATTTT.

This chain links TRBV2 with TRBJ2-2; 7 nucleotides match TRBD1. The length of the CDR3 is 14 residues. CDR1 is SNHLY, CDR2 FYNNEI, per germline. Germline trimming cut 6 bases from V and 7 bases from J; bases unmatched to any gene: 8. Here the CDR3 reads CASRLEGAVGELFF. The CDR3 bases are TGTGCCAGCAGGCTCGAGGGGGCGGTCGGGGAGCTGTTTTTT.

This chain connects TRBV2 to TRBJ2-2; 8 positions agree with TRBD2. Trimming removed 5 bases from V and 5 bases from J; junction bases left unmatched: 7. The CDR3 covers 15 residues. CDR1 and CDR2 from the germline V gene are SNHLY and FYNNEI. The CDR3 spells CASSRGGGRTGELFF. The CDR3 DNA reads TGTGCCAGCAGTAGGGGCGGGGGGCGGACCGGGGAGCTGTTTTTT. The full variable domain, completed using reference TRBV2 and TRBJ2-2, is EPEVTQTPSHQVTQMGQEVILRCVPISNHLYFYWYRQILGQKVEFLVSFYNNEISEKSEIFDDQFSVERPDGSNFTLKIRSTKLEDSAMYFCASSRGGGRTGELFFGEGSRLTVL.

The chain uses TRBV7-2 and TRBJ2-3; no clear D gene. The CDR3 is made up of 14 amino acids. The V end was cut by 2 bases, the J end by 6 bases, with 12 bases between. Germline V gene sequence: CDR1 SGHTA, CDR2 FQGNSA. CDR3 in DNA: TGTGCCAGCAGCTTAAATCCCGTGAGTGATACGCAGTATTTT. Translating it yields CASSLNPVSDTQYF.

V usage is TRBV6-6 and J usage is TRBJ1-4; 7 nucleotides align to TRBD1. The V gene's germline CDR1 is MNHNY and CDR2 SVGAGI (reference sequence). CDR3 length equals 13 residues. V lost 7 bases, J lost 6 bases, and 5 bases stayed unmatched. The CDR3 DNA reads TGTGCCAGCAACCAAGGACAGGATGAAAAACTGTTTTTT. Its translation: CASNQGQDEKLFF.

This chain joins TRBV4-1 and TRBJ2-5, with no clear D. Germline assignment: CDR1 MGHRA and CDR2 YSYEKL. With 3 bases removed from V and 4 bases from J, the gap between germline ends came to 9 bases. The CDR3 runs to 13 residues. This CDR3 is CASSQLIGETQYF. CDR3 DNA sequence: TGCGCCAGCAGCCAGCTCATCGGAGAGACCCAGTACTTC.

The chain is built from TRBV27 and TRBJ2-3; a possible D gene is TRBD1 (5 bases). The CDR3 has 14 residues. The V gene lost 6 bases and the J gene lost 5 bases, with 15 bases spanning the gap. Per germline, CDR1 MNHEY and CDR2 SMNVEV (reference sequence). DNA for the CDR3: TGTGCCAGCAGGCCTCCAGACAGAGAAGATACGCAGTATTTT. Its translation is CASRPPDREDTQYF.

This chain joins TRBV24-1 and TRBJ2-2, with D possibly TRBD1 on 6 matching bases. The CDR3 contains 13 residues. The V gene's germline CDR1 is KGHDR and CDR2 SFDVKD. Trimming pared 9 bases from V and 5 bases from J, leaving 12 bases between. CDR3 nucleotides: TGTGCCACCTCGCAGGGGTGGACCGGGGAGCTGTTTTTT. It yields the protein CATSQGWTGELFF.

The CDR3 loop reads CASSPVGLHEQYF. As DNA, the CDR3 is TGTGCCAGCAGCCCCGTCGGGTTGCACGAGCAGTACTTC. This chain uses TRBV5-4 with TRBJ2-7; D remains ambiguous. The germline V gene has CDR1 SGHNT and CDR2 YYREEE (reference sequence). The CDR3 is 13 residues long. Trimming stripped 4 bases from V and 5 bases from J, with 13 bases between.

This chain uses TRBV7-6 with TRBJ2-2; TRBD2 aligns across 13 bases. CDR3 length equals 16 residues. The V and J ends lost 5 bases and 7 bases, in that order; junction bases with no gene match: 7. Per germline, CDR1 SGHVS and CDR2 FNYEAQ. The CDR3, as DNA: TGTGCCAGCAGCCCCGGACTAGCGGGGGAGATCGGGGAGCTGTTTTTT. This sequence encodes CASSPGLAGEIGELFF. Together with reference TRBV7-6 and TRBJ2-2, the CDR3 gives the full variable domain: GAGVSQSPRYKVTKRGQDVALRCDPISGHVSLYWYRQALGQGPEFLTYFNYEAQQDKSGLPNDRFSAERPEGSISTLTIQRTEQRDSAMYRCASSPGLAGEIGELFFGEGSRLTVL.

The genes are TRBV7-9 and TRBJ1-2; D is ambiguous. The length of the CDR3 is 14 residues. Per the germline V gene, CDR1 is SEHNR and CDR2 is FQNEAQ (reference sequence). V lost 8 bases to trimming and J lost 5 bases, with 18 bases between them. The CDR3 DNA sequence: TGTGCCAGCTCCCCGTGGCCTGTCGAATATGGCTACACCTTC. This gives the protein CASSPWPVEYGYTF.

The rearrangement joins TRBV6-5 to TRBJ1-6, with 8 bases that match TRBD1. V shed 4 bases and J 9 bases; nucleotides not matched to a gene: 5. The length of the CDR3 is 14 residues. Germline values: CDR1 MNHEY, CDR2 SVGAGI. The CDR3 loop reads CASSWGTGGSPLHF. CDR3 nucleotide sequence: TGTGCCAGCAGTTGGGGGACAGGAGGTTCACCCCTCCACTTT.

The J gene is TRBJ2-7, the V gene TRBV27; D not certain. Germline CDR1 reads MNHEY; CDR2 reads SMNVEV (reference sequence). CDR3 length: 13 residues. Trimming took 5 bases from V and 1 from J, leaving 9 bases between them. The DNA for the CDR3 is TGTGCCAGCAGTCTAACCGCGTCCTACGAGCAGTACTTC. Translated, it gives CASSLTASYEQYF.

V gene TRBV19 combines with J gene TRBJ2-7; 10 bases are a match to TRBD1. With 5 bases clipped from V and 2 bases from J, the junction kept 9 bases outside the gene matches. The CDR3 contains 16 residues. From germline, CDR1 is LNHDA and CDR2 SQIVND (reference sequence). CDR3 amino acids: CASSPRRDRGPYEQYF. In DNA, the CDR3 is TGTGCCAGTAGTCCTCGCCGGGACAGGGGACCCTACGAGCAGTACTTC.

The chain employs TRBV27 and TRBJ2-4; TRBD1 is a possible D gene (5 bases). Per germline, CDR1 MNHEY and CDR2 SMNVEV (reference sequence). V gave up 6 bases and J gave up 4 bases, with 10 bases separating them. CDR3 size: 13 residues. The CDR3 is CASREQVKNIQYF. For the CDR3, the DNA is TGTGCCAGCAGGGAACAGGTGAAAAACATTCAGTACTTC.

The chain links TRBV19 to TRBJ2-7; D possibly corresponds to TRBD2 (7 bases). Germline assignment: CDR1 LNHDA and CDR2 SQIVND (reference sequence). CDR3 size: 17 residues. V was shortened by 7 bases and J by 4 bases, with 26 bases between the two germline ends. CDR3 nucleotides: TGTGCCAGTACCCTTAATGGGGGGGCAGGGAAAGAGTACGAGCAGTACTTC. Translation: CASTLNGGAGKEYEQYF.

CDR3 in DNA: TGTGCCAGCAGCTTAGGGGGGGGGACAGGGACTAACGGCTATGGCTACACCTTC. Protein: CASSLGGGTGTNGYGYTF. This chain joins TRBV7-2 and TRBJ1-2; 9 bases line up with TRBD1. Germline V CDR1 and CDR2: SGHTA, FQGNSA. J lost 4 bases, V lost 1 base, and 13 bases had no gene match. The CDR3 totals 18 residues.

The chain couples TRBV14 to TRBJ2-1; 10 bases line up with TRBD1. In germline, CDR1 is SGHDN, CDR2 FVKESK. This CDR3 region has 18 residues. The junction had 11 bases not matched to a gene; V was cut back by 0 bases and J by 6 bases. Written as DNA, the CDR3 is TGTGCCAGCAGCCAAGATAAGCAGGACAGGGGGTCGGGCAATGAGCAGTTCTTC. This codes for CASSQDKQDRGSGNEQFF.

This clone appeared once. V gene TRBV19 combines with J gene TRBJ2-3, with D tentatively TRBD2 (6 bases). CDR1 and CDR2 from the germline V gene are LNHDA and SQIVND (reference sequence). The CDR3 is 15 residues long. The V end lost 5 bases, the J end lost 5 bases, and 17 bases lay between the germline ends. The DNA for the CDR3 is TGTGCCAGTAGTCCCCCGGGACTGGGGGGAGATACGCAGTATTTT. Its protein is CASSPPGLGGDTQYF.

This rearrangement joins TRBV5-1 to TRBJ1-2; 9 bases match TRBD1. The CDR3 length is 14 residues. CDR1 is SGHRS and CDR2 is YFSETQ in the germline V gene. The ends lost 4 bases at V and 0 bases at J; junction bases unmatched: 1. CDR3 loop: CASSGTGSNYGYTF. In DNA, the CDR3 is TGCGCCAGCAGCGGGACAGGGTCTAACTATGGCTACACCTTC.

This sequence joins TRBV5-1 and TRBJ2-5, with D maybe TRBD1 (7 bases). Between the trimmed V and J ends, which lost 0 bases and 2 bases, there was a span of 11 bases. The CDR3 has 15 residues. CDR1 and CDR2 from the germline V gene are SGHRS and YFSETQ. The CDR3 DNA follows: TGCGCCAGCAGCTTGGTACAGGGGACTCAAGAGACCCAGTACTTC. Translated, it gives CASSLVQGTQETQYF.

In its sample, this clone was seen once. The chain has TRBV7-8 and TRBJ2-7; the D gene is possibly TRBD1 (5 bases). The length of the CDR3 is 14 residues. Deletions cut 5 bases from V and 5 bases from J, with 16 bases between. Looked up from germline, CDR1 is SGHVS and CDR2 is FQNEAQ. CDR3 region: CASSGETVPDEQYF. The CDR3 nucleotides are TGTGCCAGCAGCGGAGAGACAGTCCCCGACGAGCAGTACTTC.

This clone showed up just once. The V call is TRBV10-3, the J call TRBJ2-2, with 9 positions matching TRBD1. V shed 4 bases, J shed 4 bases, and the junction held 1 base outside the gene matches. The CDR3 spans 14 residues. Germline lookup yields CDR1 ENHRY and CDR2 SYGVKD. The DNA of the CDR3 is TGTGCCATCAGTGTGGACAGGGGCACCGGGGAGCTGTTTTTT. The encoded protein is CAISVDRGTGELFF.